This T cell receptor beta chain was obtained from a study of CD8+CD57+ T cells in acquired aplastic anemia. The germline gives CDR1 KGHDR, CDR2 SFDVKD. Trimming cost V 11 bases and J 4 bases, with 21 bases left between them. This CDR3 contains 15 residues. TCR beta VDJ and CDR3 profiling used genomic DNA as template. TCRdb recomputed calls from the reads with MiXCR, one row per CDR3 protein. The profile shows roughly 170,000 distinct CDR3 sequences, about 60% of them singletons. Material for sequencing was sorted CD4+, CD8+, or CD8+CD57+ T cells (not recorded which) from PBMCs. The chain joins TRBV24-1 to TRBJ2-3, with D possibly being TRBD1 (6 bases). The sequence derives from a human donor in good health. This CDR3 reads CASSLVNRAADTQYF. For the CDR3, the DNA is TGTGCCAGCAGCTTGGTTAACAGGGCCGCAGATACGCAGTATTTT.